This T cell receptor (beta chain) was identified in a study of long-term antiretroviral therapy in people with HIV (dated by TCRdb to 2021 to 2024). Background on the whole study: The earliest samples were collected approximately a decade before the 2015 WHO recommendation for immediate ART, a period when ART was typically delayed until CD4 counts fell. Whether ART initiation and durable HIV suppression were associated with changes in peripheral blood TRB repertoire composition and diversity was tested in a retrospective serial study. From some 30 adults with confirmed HIV infection, the cohort provided under 250 cryopreserved PBMC samples, gathered serially across a mean of approximately six years (range 1-12). Of the approximately 28 participants with HIV, approximately ten were female. Test extractions of a monoclonal T-cell line alongside a few dozen polyclonal samples showed no cross-contamination during QIAcube processing.

To be included, a participant needed at least one PBMC sample from before ART initiation plus at least two post-ART samples. Every participant with HIV received treatment in the United States of America. Before DNA extraction, cryopreserved samples containing about 0.9-11 million PBMC were thawed and washed. At the time of the earliest PBMC sample, participants with HIV were aged between roughly 20 and 54 years. PBMC samples from each participant spanned 1-4 timepoints before ART initiation and 2-8 timepoints after ART initiation, with a median of 7 samples. For every participant, serial HIV viral load, CD4+ T-cell count, ART history and demographic data were obtained. Genomic DNA was extracted from unsorted PBMC with a Qiagen kit on a QIAcube, with processing performed in batches of 12 samples. The immunoSEQ hsTCRB v3.0 assay was used at survey level resolution to sequence the TRB variable region. A depth of about 40,000-50,000 T-cell genomes per sample was targeted for TRB sequencing. Pooled TRB libraries were sequenced on an Illumina MiSeq with a v3 150-cycle kit. The original methods were these. Analysis of repertoires was carried out in R inside a reproducible Nextflow workflow spanning QC, data transformation and analysis. Custom analyses were implemented in LymphoSeq2, an R package for AIRR-Seq data exploration. After excluding a handful of samples that yielded fewer than 5000 total TRB sequences, approximately 170 HIV repertoires remained for analysis. Of the 188 retained HIV repertoires, roughly 61 were collected before and roughly 130 after ART initiation. Each repertoire was downsampled to 5000 TRB nucleotide sequences, and summary statistics were averaged across 100 downsampling iterations. TRB sequences were retained for analysis only if CDR3 regions of at least seven amino acids were present. Diversity was measured with a Shannon entropy-derived clonality score and the Gini coefficient. In repertoire networks, the top 5000 CDR3 amino acid sequences were linked whenever an edit distance of one separated two sequences. GLIPH2 predicted antigen specificity groups and MHC restriction for TRB CDR3 amino acid sequences. CDR3 amino acid sequences were matched against VDJdb and McPAS-TCR to flag known CMV, EBV, HIV or tissue antigen associations. Pre-ART, post-ART and control groups were compared with Wilcoxon signed-rank tests and Holm-Bonferroni correction. TCRdb took over this immuneACCESS table, retaining in-frame rearrangements with V and J assigned. Such tables are incomplete; in checked studies, under half of the missing clones stem from an unresolved V gene, and the remainder is unexplained. V and J calls and clone size are copied from that table; D and trimming were computed from the DNA. The sample table shows about 48,000 clones, and roughly four fifths are seen once. 2.5% to 3.5% of the sample goes to the ten largest clones.

This clone was picked up a small number of times. Its antigen is not yet known. No base quality information exists; no much larger clone differs at one position. Counted from cysteine to phenylalanine, this CDR3 has 13 amino acids. Only CDR3 DNA is held: 39 bases, read in frame from base 1. V is pruned by 0 bases and J by 11 bases, leaving 2 bases of the junction without a gene match. The germline V gene (reference sequence) yields LNHDA for CDR1 and SQIVND for CDR2. The research as a whole found: Compared with controls, HIV repertoires had narrower CDR3 length ranges, and the network structure pointed to an antigen-experienced repertoire that shifted only slightly toward naive after ART. Samples dated from the mid-2000s to the late 2010s, and the ART regimens used may be less effective than current ones. No data were available on ART adherence, viral resistance or therapy changes, limiting inferences about post-ART repertoire changes. The repertoire was dominated across all time points by expanded TRB clones identified before ART initiation, although this dominance was seen to fluctuate and to decrease in many PLHIV after ART. Limited PBMC availability meant only the TCR beta chain was sequenced, without alpha chain pairing. Because cell numbers in pre-ART samples were limited, unsorted PBMC were profiled instead of sorted CD4+ and CD8+ T cells. ART initiation was associated with a significant increase in TRB diversity, but diversity stayed significantly below transplant donor controls even after long-term ART.

This clonotype was sampled from a young woman with HIV. The chain is assembled from TRBV19 and TRBJ1-4, and TRBD1 aligns with 8 junction nucleotides. Sample: unsorted PBMCs, taken 0.8 years after starting antiretroviral therapy. The DNA reads as follows: TGTGCCAGTAGTATAGACAGGGGGCGGAAACTGTTTTTT. It translates as CASSIDRGRKLFF.